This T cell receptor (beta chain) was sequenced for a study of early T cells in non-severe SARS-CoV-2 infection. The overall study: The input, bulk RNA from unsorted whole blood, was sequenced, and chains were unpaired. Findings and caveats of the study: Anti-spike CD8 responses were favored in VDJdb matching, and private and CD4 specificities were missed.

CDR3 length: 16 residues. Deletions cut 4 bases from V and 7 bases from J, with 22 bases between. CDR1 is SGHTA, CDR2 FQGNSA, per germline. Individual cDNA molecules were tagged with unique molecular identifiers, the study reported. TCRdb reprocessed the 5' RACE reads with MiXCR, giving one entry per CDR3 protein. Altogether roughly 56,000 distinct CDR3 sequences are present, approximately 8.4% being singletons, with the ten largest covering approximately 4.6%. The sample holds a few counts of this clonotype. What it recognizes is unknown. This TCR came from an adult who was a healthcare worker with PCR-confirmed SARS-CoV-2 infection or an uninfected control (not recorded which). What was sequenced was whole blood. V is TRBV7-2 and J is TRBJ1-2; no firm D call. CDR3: CASSSGPTSTFFGYTF. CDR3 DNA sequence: TGTGCCAGCAGCTCAGGCCCGACAAGTACGTTCTTTGGCTACACCTTC.